The 11 T cell receptor beta chains below come from one sample, sequenced in a study of CD8+ T cells in alopecia areata. Extraction of RNA preceded its reverse transcription into cDNA, which served as the sequencing template. The assay was immunoSEQ multiplex PCR, and TCRdb's table has in-frame clones only and misses some. The sample records 110,000 or so clones, roughly 58% being singletons. The treatment here: oral pan-JAK inhibitor, 5-10 mg twice daily. The sequences come from CD8+ T cells sorted from blood, collected at week 4, from a patient treated with tofacitinib. These receptors were collected from a human donor with alopecia areata.

Here the CDR3 DNA reads TGTGCCAGCAGCTTGGGGGGCGAGCAGTACTTC. It is translated as CASSLGGEQYF. The chain uses TRBV5-6 and TRBJ2-7; D uncertain. The CDR3 loop spans 11 amino acids. Trimming took off 0 bases at V and 6 bases at J, with 4 bases between the two ends. CDR1 SGHDT and CDR2 YYEEEE come from the germline V gene.

J is TRBJ2-4 and V is TRBV7-9, with 8 bases aligning to TRBD2. J was trimmed by 6 bases and V by 1 base; bases with no gene match: 8. The germline CDR1 and CDR2 sequences are SEHNR and FQNEAQ (reference sequence). The CDR3 extends over 16 amino acids. The CDR3 spells CASSLVGGGPVNIQYF. The CDR3 DNA reads TGTGCCAGCAGCTTAGTCGGCGGGGGGCCTGTAAACATTCAGTACTTC.

This clone has more than one count but fewer than ten. The chain is built from TRBV29-1 and TRBJ2-1, with a possible D match to TRBD1 (6 bases). Per the germline V gene, CDR1 is SQVTM and CDR2 is ANQGSEA. This CDR3 comprises 15 residues. V gave up 3 bases and J gave up 0 bases, with 12 bases separating them. The CDR3 is CSVEYGTYSYNEQFF. Written as DNA, the CDR3 is TGCAGCGTTGAGTATGGGACATACTCCTACAATGAGCAGTTCTTC.

The chain links TRBV29-1 to TRBJ1-1, with TRBD1 as a possible D gene (6 bases). Germline CDR1 SQVTM, CDR2 ANQGSEA. The length of the CDR3 is 10 residues. V lost 4 bases to trimming and J lost 7 bases, with 7 bases between them. The CDR3 region has the DNA TGCAGCGTTGGACAGGTTGAAGCTTTCTTT. The encoded protein is CSVGQVEAFF.

The chain couples TRBV15 to TRBJ1-2, with D unclear. Trimming pared 5 bases from V and 1 base from J, leaving 17 bases between. Germline lookup yields CDR1 LNHNV and CDR2 YYDKDF (reference sequence). The CDR3 runs to 16 residues. DNA of the CDR3: TGTGCCACCAGCCTCACCCCTGATACAGTTAACTATGGCTACACCTTC. The encoded protein is CATSLTPDTVNYGYTF.

This chain joins TRBV5-6 and TRBJ2-1; D not certain. The ends were cut back, 1 base at V and 0 bases at J, with 11 bases in the middle. Germline V gene data show CDR1 as SGHDT and CDR2 as YYEEEE. The CDR3 totals 16 residues. This chain's CDR3 is CASSLNQKSSYNEQFF. CDR3 coding DNA: TGTGCCAGCAGCTTGAATCAGAAGAGCTCCTACAATGAGCAGTTCTTC.

The rearrangement links TRBV29-1 to TRBJ1-1; no clear D gene. CDR3 length: 12 residues. From germline, CDR1 is SQVTM and CDR2 ANQGSEA. V lost 7 bases and J 4 bases, leaving 13 bases between the germline ends. CDR3 region: CSGEGSRTEAFF. CDR3 DNA sequence: TGCAGCGGGGAAGGGTCGCGCACTGAAGCTTTCTTT.

The chain joins TRBV11-2 to TRBJ2-4; a weak D match, TRBD1 (6 bases). V dropped 5 bases and J dropped 9 bases, with 14 bases sitting between them. The length of the CDR3 is 13 residues. Germline loops: CDR1 SGHAT, CDR2 FQNNGV. The CDR3 nucleotides read TGTGCCAGCAGCCTGGGACAAGCCACCATTCAGTACTTC. Its translation: CASSLGQATIQYF. Supplemented by reference TRBV11-2 and TRBJ2-4, the full variable domain reads EAGVAQSPRYKIIEKRQSVAFWCNPISGHATLYWYQQILGQGPKLLIQFQNNGVVDDSQLPKDRFSAERLKGVDSTLKIQPAKLEDSAVYLCASSLGQATIQYFGAGTRLSVL.

The chain is built from TRBV9 and TRBJ2-3; no firm D call. The CDR3 contains 12 residues. Trimming took off 0 bases at V and 2 bases at J, with 1 base between the two ends. Per germline, CDR1 SGDLS and CDR2 YYNGEE. The CDR3 region is CASSVDTDTQYF. CDR3 DNA: TGTGCCAGCAGCGTAGACACAGATACGCAGTATTTT.

This clone was detected a few times. The V gene is TRBV25-1, the J gene TRBJ2-6; D is tentatively TRBD1 or TRBD2 (5 bases each). The CDR3 sequence is 17 residues long. Trimming took off 3 bases at V and 2 bases at J, with 14 bases between the two ends. Germline V gene data show CDR1 as MGHDK and CDR2 as SYGVNS. CDR3 nucleotides: TGTGCCAGCAGTGATAGGAAGGGGACGACTGGGGCCAACGTCCTGACTTTC. Its translation: CASSDRKGTTGANVLTF.

Here the CDR3 reads CAWNTGYSYGYTF. The CDR3, as DNA: TGTGCCTGGAATACAGGGTATAGCTATGGCTACACCTTC. This chain joins TRBV30 and TRBJ1-2; D might be TRBD1 (6 bases). CDR3 length: 13 residues. CDR1 and CDR2 (germline): GTSNPN, SVGIG (reference sequence). The V end lost 4 bases, the J end lost 4 bases, and 13 bases lay between the germline ends.